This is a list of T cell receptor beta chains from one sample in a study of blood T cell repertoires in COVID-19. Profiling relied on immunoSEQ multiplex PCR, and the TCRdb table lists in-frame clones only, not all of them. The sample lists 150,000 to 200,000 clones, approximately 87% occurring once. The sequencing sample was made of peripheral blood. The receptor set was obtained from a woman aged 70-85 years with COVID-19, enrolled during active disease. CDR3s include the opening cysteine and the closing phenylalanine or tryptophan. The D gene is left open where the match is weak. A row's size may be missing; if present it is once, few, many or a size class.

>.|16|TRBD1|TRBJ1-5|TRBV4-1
CASSQDSRGSHEPQHF
TGCGCCAGCAGCCAAGATAGCAGGGGGTCTCACGAGCCCCAGCATTTT
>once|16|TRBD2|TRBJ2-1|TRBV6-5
CASSYSASGSIGEQFF
TGTGCCAGCAGTTACTCGGCTAGCGGGAGTATCGGTGAGCAGTTCTTC
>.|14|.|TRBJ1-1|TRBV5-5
CASSLDGRNTEAFF
TGTGCCAGCAGCTTGGATGGCAGGAACACTGAAGCTTTCTTT
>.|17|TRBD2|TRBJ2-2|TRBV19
CASSSGIAGLNTGELFF
TGTGCCAGTAGTTCCGGGATAGCGGGATTGAACACCGGGGAGCTGTTTTTT
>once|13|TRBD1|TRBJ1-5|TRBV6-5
CASSNRGGQPQHF
TGTGCCAGCAGTAACAGGGGCGGTCAGCCCCAGCATTTT
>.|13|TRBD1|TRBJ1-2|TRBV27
CASSYRTGYGYTF
TGTGCCAGCAGTTACCGGACAGGCTATGGCTACACCTTC
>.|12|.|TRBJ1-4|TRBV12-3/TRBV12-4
CASSLNLEKLFF
TGTGCCAGCAGTTTAAATCTTGAAAAACTGTTTTTT
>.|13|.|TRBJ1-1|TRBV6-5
CASSRREDTEAFF
TGTGCCAGCAGTAGGCGCGAGGACACTGAAGCTTTCTTT
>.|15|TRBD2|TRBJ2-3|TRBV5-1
CASSAGLAGGDTQYF
TGCGCCAGCAGCGCGGGACTAGCGGGAGGAGATACGCAGTATTTT
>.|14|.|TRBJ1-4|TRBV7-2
CASSLSRGNEKLFF
TGTGCCAGCAGCTTAAGTAGGGGGAATGAAAAACTGTTTTTT
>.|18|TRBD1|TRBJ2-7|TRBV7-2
CASSLALLGQSDGVEQYF
TGTGCCAGCAGCTTGGCCTTATTGGGACAGTCCGATGGGGTCGAGCAGTACTTC
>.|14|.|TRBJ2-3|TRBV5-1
CASRGGRRTDTQYF
TGCGCCAGCCGTGGTGGGAGGCGCACAGATACGCAGTATTTT
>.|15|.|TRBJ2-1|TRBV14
CASSQMGGVLNEQFF
TGTGCCAGCAGCCAAATGGGGGGAGTGCTAAATGAGCAGTTCTTC
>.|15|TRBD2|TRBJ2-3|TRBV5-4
CASTRGLGVADTQYF
TGTGCCAGCACCCGGGGACTAGGGGTGGCAGATACGCAGTATTTT
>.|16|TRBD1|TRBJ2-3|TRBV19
CASSPRTGLWTDTQYF
TGTGCCAGTAGTCCGCGGACAGGACTCTGGACAGATACGCAGTATTTT
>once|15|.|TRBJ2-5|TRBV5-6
CASSSMGGGGETQYF
TGTGCCAGCAGCTCGATGGGTGGGGGAGGAGAGACCCAGTACTTC
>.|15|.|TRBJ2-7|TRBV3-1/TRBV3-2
CASSQGPGLTYEQYF
TGTGCCAGCAGCCAAGGGCCAGGGCTAACCTACGAGCAGTACTTC
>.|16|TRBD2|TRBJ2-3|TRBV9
CASSPRSGRAIDTQYF
TGTGCCAGCAGCCCGCGTAGTGGGAGGGCTATAGATACGCAGTATTTT
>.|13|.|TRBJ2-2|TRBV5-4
CASSLIGRGELFF
TGTGCCAGCAGCTTGATCGGCAGGGGGGAGCTGTTTTTT
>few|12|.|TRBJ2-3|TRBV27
CASSLNTDTQYF
TGTGCCAGCAGTCTAAACACAGATACGCAGTATTTT
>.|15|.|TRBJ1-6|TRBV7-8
CASSPGGALYSPLHF
TGTGCCAGCAGCCCCGGGGGGGCGCTTTATTCACCCCTCCACTTT
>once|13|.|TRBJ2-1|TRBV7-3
CASSLLVEGEQFF
TGTGCCAGCAGCTTACTTGTGGAGGGTGAGCAGTTCTTC
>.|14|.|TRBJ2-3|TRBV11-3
CASSLVSDTDTQYF
TGTGCCAGCAGCTTAGTGAGTGACACAGATACGCAGTATTTT
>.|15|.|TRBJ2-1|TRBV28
CASSFEGEVNNEQFF
TGTGCCAGCAGTTTCGAGGGAGAGGTGAACAATGAGCAGTTCTTC
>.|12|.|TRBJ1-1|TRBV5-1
CASSLGISEAFF
TGCGCCAGCAGCTTGGGTATCTCTGAAGCTTTCTTT
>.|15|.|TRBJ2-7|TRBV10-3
CAISASTGTLYEQYF
TGTGCCATCAGCGCGTCCACAGGAACCTTATACGAGCAGTACTTC
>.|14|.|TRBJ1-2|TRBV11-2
CASSLGDTYYGYTF
TGTGCCAGCAGCTTAGGGGACACCTACTATGGCTACACCTTC
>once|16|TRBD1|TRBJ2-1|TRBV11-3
CASSLDTGTDNNEQFF
TGTGCCAGCAGCTTAGATACCGGGACAGATAACAATGAGCAGTTCTTC
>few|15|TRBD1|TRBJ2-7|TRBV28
CASRTGTGYGSEQYF
TGTGCCAGCAGAACCGGGACAGGGTATGGGAGCGAGCAGTACTTC
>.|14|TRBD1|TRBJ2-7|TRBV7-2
CASSPTGMTYEQYF
TGTGCCAGCAGCCCGACAGGGATGACCTACGAGCAGTACTTC
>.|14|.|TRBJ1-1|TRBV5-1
CASSLRTVNTEAFF
TGCGCCAGCAGCCTCCGGACAGTGAACACTGAAGCTTTCTTT
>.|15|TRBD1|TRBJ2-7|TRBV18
CASSPPSGGGHEQYF
TGTGCCAGCTCACCACCATCAGGGGGCGGCCACGAGCAGTACTTC
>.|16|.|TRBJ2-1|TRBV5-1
CASSLVAGTTYNEQFF
TGCGCCAGCAGCTTGGTTGCGGGAACAACCTACAATGAGCAGTTCTTC
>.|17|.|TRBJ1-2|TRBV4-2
CASSRRFTEGGADGYTF
TGTGCCAGCAGCCGAAGATTTACCGAAGGGGGGGCGGATGGCTACACCTTC
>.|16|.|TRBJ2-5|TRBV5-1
CASSSRGRPAQEDQYF
TGCGCCAGCAGCTCCAGGGGCCGCCCTGCCCAAGAGGACCAGTACTTC
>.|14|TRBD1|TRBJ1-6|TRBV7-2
CASSYTGEASPLHF
TGTGCCAGCAGCTATACAGGGGAGGCTTCACCCCTCCACTTT
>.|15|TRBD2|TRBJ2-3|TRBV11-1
CASSRPGLGEDTQYF
TGTGCCAGCAGCCGACCGGGACTAGGGGAAGATACGCAGTATTTT
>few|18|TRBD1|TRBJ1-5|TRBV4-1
CASSLEESGTALSQPQHF
TGCGCCAGCAGCCTAGAAGAATCCGGGACAGCCCTAAGTCAGCCCCAGCATTTT
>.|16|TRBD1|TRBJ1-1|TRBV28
CASSSYRGGKNTEAFF
TGTGCCAGCAGTTCGTACAGGGGGGGGAAGAACACTGAAGCTTTCTTT
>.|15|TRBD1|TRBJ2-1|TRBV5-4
CASSSGTGDYNEQFF
TGTGCCAGCAGCTCCGGGACAGGGGACTACAATGAGCAGTTCTTC
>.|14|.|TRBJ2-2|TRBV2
CASSEIRRTGELFF
TGTGCCAGCAGTGAGATTAGGCGGACCGGGGAGCTGTTTTTT
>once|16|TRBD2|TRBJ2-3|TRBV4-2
CASSHISGRSADTQYF
TGTGCCAGCAGTCACATTAGCGGGAGGTCTGCAGATACGCAGTATTTT
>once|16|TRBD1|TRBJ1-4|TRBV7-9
CASSLARDRRNEKLFF
TGTGCCAGCAGCTTAGCGCGGGACAGACGTAATGAAAAACTGTTTTTT
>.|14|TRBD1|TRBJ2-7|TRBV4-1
CASSRGTGGYEQYF
TGCGCCAGCAGCCGTGGGACAGGGGGCTACGAGCAGTACTTC
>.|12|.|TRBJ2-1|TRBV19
CASSGNYNEQFF
TGTGCCAGTAGCGGGAACTACAATGAGCAGTTCTTC